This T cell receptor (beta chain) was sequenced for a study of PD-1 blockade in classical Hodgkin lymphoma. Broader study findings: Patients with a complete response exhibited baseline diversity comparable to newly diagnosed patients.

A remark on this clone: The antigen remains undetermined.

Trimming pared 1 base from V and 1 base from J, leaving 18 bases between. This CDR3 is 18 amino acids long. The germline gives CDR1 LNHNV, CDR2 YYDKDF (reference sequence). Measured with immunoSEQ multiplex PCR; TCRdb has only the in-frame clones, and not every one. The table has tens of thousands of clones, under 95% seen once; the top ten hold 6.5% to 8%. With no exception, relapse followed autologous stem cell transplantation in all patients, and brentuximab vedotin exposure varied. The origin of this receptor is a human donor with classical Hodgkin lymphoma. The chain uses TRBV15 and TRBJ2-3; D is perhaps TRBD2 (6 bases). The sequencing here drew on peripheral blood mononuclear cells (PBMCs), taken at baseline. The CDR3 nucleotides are TGTGCCACCAGCAGAGTCCCCCGCGGGGCGGACCGCACAGATACGCAGTATTTT. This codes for CATSRVPRGADRTDTQYF.